These T cell receptor beta chains were read from a single sample in a study of blood T cell repertoires in COVID-19. Method: immunoSEQ multiplex PCR; TCRdb's copy keeps in-frame clones and lacks some. The sample has around 100,000 clones, about 89% seen once. The sample was peripheral blood. The receptor source for this set is a man in his fifties or sixties with acute or convalescent COVID-19. The CDR3 runs from the conserved cysteine through the conserved F or W. A D gene is named only where the DNA matches it firmly.

V gene,J gene,D gene,CDR3 protein,CDR3 DNA
TRBV4-1,TRBJ2-7,TRBD2,CASSQIGEGYEQYF,TGCGCCAGCAGCCAGATAGGGGAGGGATACGAGCAGTACTTC
TRBV6-6,TRBJ1-1,TRBD1,CASSFDRVTEAFF,TGTGCCAGCAGTTTCGACAGGGTAACTGAAGCTTTCTTT
TRBV11-3,TRBJ2-2,NA,CASSYGAGPGELFF,TGTGCCAGCAGCTATGGGGCAGGGCCTGGGGAGCTGTTTTTT
TRBV27,TRBJ1-2,NA,CASSLGARSYGYTF,TGTGCCAGCAGTTTAGGTGCCAGATCCTATGGCTACACCTTC
TRBV9,TRBJ1-6,TRBD1,CASSPQTGRFNSPLHF,TGTGCCAGCAGCCCTCAGACAGGGAGGTTTAATTCACCCCTCCACTTT
TRBV24-1,TRBJ1-2,TRBD1,CATGQGNYGYTF,TGTGCCACCGGACAGGGGAACTATGGCTACACCTTC
TRBV18,TRBJ1-5,TRBD1,CASSLDRGSNQPQHF,TGTGCCAGCTCCCTCGACAGGGGAAGCAATCAGCCCCAGCATTTT
TRBV25-1,TRBJ1-1,TRBD1,CASSDQPIDRVSIEAFF,TGTGCCAGCAGTGACCAACCGATCGACAGGGTGAGCATTGAAGCTTTCTTT
TRBV25-1,TRBJ2-4,TRBD1,CASSDTGTGANIQYF,TGTGCCAGCAGTGATACTGGGACAGGGGCAAACATTCAGTACTTC
TRBV14,TRBJ2-2,TRBD1,CASSQPGQGTGELFF,TGTGCCAGCAGCCAGCCGGGACAGGGCACCGGGGAGCTGTTTTTT
TRBV6-1,TRBJ1-2,TRBD1,CASSEEWGTGGGYGYTF,TGTGCCAGCAGTGAAGAGTGGGGGACAGGGGGTGGATATGGCTACACCTTC
TRBV6-5,TRBJ1-2,NA,CASSYRGSGNLYGYTF,TGTGCCAGCAGTTACCGTGGATCGGGGAACCTCTATGGCTACACCTTC
TRBV6-5,TRBJ2-3,TRBD1,CASRDVQGRTDTQYF,TGTGCCAGCAGGGATGTACAGGGGCGCACAGATACGCAGTATTTT
TRBV29-1,TRBJ1-4,TRBD1,CSVLGQGATNEKLFF,TGCAGCGTTCTGGGACAGGGGGCAACTAATGAAAAACTGTTTTTT